This TCR beta chain was identified in a study of cytomegalovirus exposure and HLA in healthy donors. V was trimmed by 0 bases and J by 8 bases, leaving 13 bases between them. The germline CDR1 and CDR2 sequences are SGHVS and FQNEAQ. The CDR3 totals 15 residues. PCR involved 60 Vbeta and 13 Jbeta primers. Sequenced by immunoSEQ multiplex PCR; TCRdb stores in-frame clones only, minus some. This sample has about 120,000 clones, with about 81% found just once. The chain couples TRBV7-8 to TRBJ1-4; possibly TRBD1 for D (5 bases). The sequencing sample was made of PBMCs. The receptor comes from a woman aged 50 to 60 in good health and CMV-seropositive. The CDR3 loop reads CASSLARAAGEKLFF. The CDR3 DNA reads as TGTGCCAGCAGCTTAGCCAGAGCCGCAGGGGAAAAACTGTTTTTT.